These 10 T cell receptor beta chains were sequenced from one sample in a study of beta chain features in type 1 diabetes. Study outcomes and limitations: Within each of all four CD4+ subsets, Type 1 diabetes patients had TCRB CDR3s that were moderately but significantly shorter.

Of the isolated RNA, all was reverse transcribed, and so the sequenced material was expressed TCRB transcripts. This table comes from immunoSEQ multiplex PCR, and its TCRdb copy is limited to in-frame clones, with some not included. This sample has about 700,000 clones, with roughly 12% found just once. Their cognate antigens are unknown. Sequencing was done on a sample of naive CD4+ T cells from blood. The source is a young man with type 1 diabetes.

This rearrangement joins TRBV15 to TRBJ2-3; 7 nucleotides align to TRBD2. CDR3 length equals 14 residues. Trimming at V came to 4 bases and at J to 2 bases, leaving 3 bases not matched to a gene. Germline V gives CDR1 LNHNV, CDR2 YYDKDF (reference sequence). CDR3 nucleotides: TGTGCCACCAGCACCGGGGACTACACAGATACGCAGTATTTT. This encodes CATSTGDYTDTQYF.

This clone was detected a few times. This rearrangement joins TRBV7-2 to TRBJ1-5, with TRBD1 as a possible D gene (6 bases). The CDR3 extends over 14 amino acids. Germline assignment: CDR1 SGHTA and CDR2 FQGNSA. The ends were cut back, 5 bases at V and 9 bases at J, with 17 bases in the middle. The CDR3 loop reads CASSLRQGLPPQHF. CDR3 bases: TGTGCCAGCAGCCTCCGGCAGGGGCTTCCGCCCCAGCATTTT.

This clone appeared a few times. The V call is TRBV29-1, the J call TRBJ1-1; TRBD1 is a possible D gene (5 bases). The CDR3 spans 13 residues. Trimming removed 2 bases from V and 4 bases from J, with 11 bases in between. Germline V gene data show CDR1 as SQVTM and CDR2 as ANQGSEA. CDR3 DNA sequence: TGCAGCGTTGAAAGGGGTGGGTTCACTGAAGCTTTCTTT. Protein sequence: CSVERGGFTEAFF.

The table lists this clone with a few counts. The sample has other DNA sequences that encode this CDR3 too. The rearrangement joins TRBV7-6 to TRBJ2-3; D gene ambiguous. V lost 1 base and J 1 base, leaving 0 bases between the germline ends. This CDR3 is 12 amino acids long. From germline, CDR1 is SGHVS and CDR2 FNYEAQ. The CDR3 spells CASSLGTDTQYF. The CDR3 coding sequence is TGTGCCAGCAGCTTAGGCACAGATACGCAGTATTTT. Full variable domain (rest looked up from reference TRBV7-6 and TRBJ2-3): GAGVSQSPRYKVTKRGQDVALRCDPISGHVSLYWYRQALGQGPEFLTYFNYEAQQDKSGLPNDRFSAERPEGSISTLTIQRTEQRDSAMYRCASSLGTDTQYFGPGTRLTVL.

This clone has just a few counts. This chain joins TRBV5-1 and TRBJ2-1; D perhaps matches TRBD2 (6 bases). The CDR3 covers 12 residues. Germline V CDR1 and CDR2: SGHRS, YFSETQ. V dropped 4 bases and J dropped 10 bases, with 12 bases sitting between them. This CDR3 reads CASSGDSGEQFF. The CDR3 coding sequence is TGCGCCAGCAGCGGGGACTCGGGGGAGCAGTTCTTC. Looking up the rest from reference TRBV5-1 and TRBJ2-1 gives the full variable domain: KAGVTQTPRYLIKTRGQQVTLSCSPISGHRSVSWYQQTPGQGLQFLFEYFSETQRNKGNFPGRFSGRQFSNSRSEMNVSTLELGDSALYLCASSGDSGEQFFGPGTRLTVL.

CDR3 nucleotides: TGTGCCAGCAGCCGGAGCGCGGACAGGGTCGACGGCTACACCTTC. It is translated as CASSRSADRVDGYTF. The chain uses TRBV14 and TRBJ1-2, with 8 bases aligning to TRBD1. The CDR3 is made up of 15 amino acids. V shed 4 bases, J shed 8 bases, and the junction held 12 bases outside the gene matches. From germline, CDR1 is SGHDN and CDR2 FVKESK.

In its sample, this clone was seen a few times. V usage is TRBV11-2 and J usage is TRBJ2-7; 8 nucleotides align to TRBD1. Germline V gene sequence: CDR1 SGHAT, CDR2 FQNNGV. This CDR3 comprises 15 residues. Trimming took 1 base from V and 2 from J; bases not matched to a gene: 4. CDR3: CASSLATDRAYEQYF. In DNA, the CDR3 is TGTGCCAGCAGCTTAGCCACGGACAGGGCCTACGAGCAGTACTTC.

J is TRBJ1-1 and V is TRBV7-2; no firm D call. The CDR3 contains 13 residues. The germline gives CDR1 SGHTA, CDR2 FQGNSA. V was cut by 1 base and J by 5 bases, with 8 bases left in between. The CDR3: CASSLVEETEAFF. CDR3 DNA: TGTGCCAGCAGCTTAGTAGAGGAGACTGAAGCTTTCTTT.

This chain connects TRBV28 to TRBJ2-7; 7 positions agree with TRBD1. The CDR3 consists of 16 residues. V was pared by 5 bases and J by 2 bases, with 12 bases of the junction left unmatched. The germline V gene encodes CDR1 MDHEN and CDR2 SYDVKM. This CDR3 is CASSGPDRVTPYEQYF. In DNA form, the CDR3 reads TGTGCCAGCAGTGGCCCCGACAGGGTTACCCCCTACGAGCAGTACTTC.

This clone has a handful of counts. The chain joins TRBV19 to TRBJ2-5, with no clear D. V lost 7 bases to trimming and J lost 4 bases, with 13 bases between them. The CDR3 length is 13 residues. Per the germline V gene, CDR1 is LNHDA and CDR2 is SQIVND (reference sequence). This CDR3 reads CASTNRARETQYF. The DNA for the CDR3 is TGTGCCAGTACCAATCGGGCAAGAGAGACCCAGTACTTC.